This T cell receptor beta chain was identified during a study of blood T cell repertoires in COVID-19. The wider study: The United States, Italy and Spain were the sources of the acute and convalescent COVID-19 samples. Nucleic acid was either cDNA or gDNA, and it came from T cells, B-cell-depleted T cells, or PBMCs.

CDR3 length equals 14 residues. Germline CDR1 LGHDT, CDR2 YNNKEL (reference sequence). V was clipped by 4 bases and J by 5 bases, with 13 bases between them. The table came from immunoSEQ multiplex PCR; TCRdb's copy has only in-frame clones and leaves some out. The repertoire has 300,000 to 400,000 clones, 88% of them found once; the top ten carry about 4.7%. Grouping used clinical history reported by participants in a survey and questionnaire. Recovered status applied to Cohort 3 donors who had two consecutive negative PCRs. It also applied to those with clearance or with symptom resolution. The clonotype comes from a young man who had recovered from COVID-19. Sequencing was done on a sample of PBMCs or T cells enriched from blood (not recorded which). V usage is TRBV3-1 (or the pseudogene TRBV3-2) and J usage is TRBJ2-3; D is uncertain. Here the CDR3 reads CASSPIFSGDTQYF. The CDR3 DNA sequence: TGTGCCAGCAGCCCGATTTTTTCCGGAGATACGCAGTATTTT.